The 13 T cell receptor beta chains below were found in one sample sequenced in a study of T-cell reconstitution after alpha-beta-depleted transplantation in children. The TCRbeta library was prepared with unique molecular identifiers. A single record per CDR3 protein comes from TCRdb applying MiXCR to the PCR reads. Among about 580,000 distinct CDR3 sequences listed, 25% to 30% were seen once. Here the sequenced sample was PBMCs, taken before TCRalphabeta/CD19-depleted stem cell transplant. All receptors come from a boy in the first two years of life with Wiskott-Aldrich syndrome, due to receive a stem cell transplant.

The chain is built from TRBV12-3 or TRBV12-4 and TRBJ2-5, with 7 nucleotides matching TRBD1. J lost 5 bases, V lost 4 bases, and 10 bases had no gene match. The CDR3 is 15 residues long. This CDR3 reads CASSWSGTEGETQYF. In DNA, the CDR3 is TGTGCCAGCAGTTGGTCCGGGACAGAGGGGGAGACCCAGTACTTC.

In DNA, the CDR3 is TGTGCCAGCAGCCAAGCGAATCCCGGGGAGCTGTTTTTT. The encoded protein is CASSQANPGELFF. The V gene is TRBV3-1, the J gene TRBJ2-2, with no clear D. Trimming took off 1 base at V and 6 bases at J, with 6 bases between the two ends. The CDR3 loop spans 13 amino acids. Germline V gene sequence: CDR1 LGHDT, CDR2 YNNKEL (reference sequence).

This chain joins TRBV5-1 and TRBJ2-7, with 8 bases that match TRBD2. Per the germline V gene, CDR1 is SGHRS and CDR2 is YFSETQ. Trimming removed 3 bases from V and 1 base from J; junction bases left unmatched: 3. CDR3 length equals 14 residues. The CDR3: CASSWSSGSYEQYF. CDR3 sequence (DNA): TGCGCCAGCAGCTGGTCTAGCGGGTCCTACGAGCAGTACTTC.

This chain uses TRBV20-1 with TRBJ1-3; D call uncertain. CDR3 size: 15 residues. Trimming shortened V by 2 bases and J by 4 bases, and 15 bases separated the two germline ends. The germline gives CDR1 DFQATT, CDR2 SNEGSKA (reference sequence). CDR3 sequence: CSARKDRGAGNTIYF. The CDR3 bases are TGCAGTGCTAGAAAGGACCGTGGCGCCGGAAACACCATATATTTT.

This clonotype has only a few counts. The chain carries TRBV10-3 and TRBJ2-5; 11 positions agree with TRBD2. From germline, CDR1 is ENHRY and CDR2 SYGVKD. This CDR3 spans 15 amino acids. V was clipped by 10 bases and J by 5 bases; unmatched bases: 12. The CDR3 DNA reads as TGTGCCACCACCCAGACTAGCGGGATGACGGAGACCCAGTACTTC. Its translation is CATTQTSGMTETQYF.

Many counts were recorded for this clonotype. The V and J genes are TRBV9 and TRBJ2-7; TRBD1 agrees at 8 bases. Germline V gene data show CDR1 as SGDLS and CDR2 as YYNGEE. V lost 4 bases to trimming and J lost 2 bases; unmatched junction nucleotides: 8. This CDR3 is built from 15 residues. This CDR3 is CASSFGTGFPYEQYF. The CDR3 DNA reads TGTGCCAGCAGCTTCGGGACAGGTTTCCCCTACGAGCAGTACTTC.

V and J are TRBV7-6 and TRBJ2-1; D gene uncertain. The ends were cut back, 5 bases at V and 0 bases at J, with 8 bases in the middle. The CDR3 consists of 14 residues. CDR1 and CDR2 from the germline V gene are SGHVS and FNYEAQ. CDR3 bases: TGTGCCAGCAGCCCGAAAGACTCCTACAATGAGCAGTTCTTC. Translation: CASSPKDSYNEQFF.

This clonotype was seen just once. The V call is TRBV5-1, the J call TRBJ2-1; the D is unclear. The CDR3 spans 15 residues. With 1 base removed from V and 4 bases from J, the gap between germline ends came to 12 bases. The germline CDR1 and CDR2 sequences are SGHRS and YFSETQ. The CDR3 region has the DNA TGCGCCAGCAGCTTGTGGGTCAGTGGGTACAATGAGCAGTTCTTC. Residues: CASSLWVSGYNEQFF. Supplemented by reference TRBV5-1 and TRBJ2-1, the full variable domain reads KAGVTQTPRYLIKTRGQQVTLSCSPISGHRSVSWYQQTPGQGLQFLFEYFSETQRNKGNFPGRFSGRQFSNSRSEMNVSTLELGDSALYLCASSLWVSGYNEQFFGPGTRLTVL.

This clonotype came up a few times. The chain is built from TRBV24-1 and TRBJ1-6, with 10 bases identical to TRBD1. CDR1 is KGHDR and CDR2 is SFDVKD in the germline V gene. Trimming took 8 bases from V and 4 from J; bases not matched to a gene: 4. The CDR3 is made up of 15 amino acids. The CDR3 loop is CATTGTGAYNSPLHF. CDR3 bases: TGTGCCACCACCGGGACAGGGGCATATAATTCACCCCTCCACTTT.

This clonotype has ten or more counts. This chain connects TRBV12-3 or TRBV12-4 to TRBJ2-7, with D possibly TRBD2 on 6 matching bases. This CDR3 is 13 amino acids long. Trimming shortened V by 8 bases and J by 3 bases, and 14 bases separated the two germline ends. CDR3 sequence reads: CASGIGGDYEQYF. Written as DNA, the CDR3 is TGTGCCAGCGGAATTGGAGGGGACTACGAGCAGTACTTC.

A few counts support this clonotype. CDR3: CASSPRLDPETQYF. In DNA form, the CDR3 reads TGTGCCAGCAGCCCCAGACTCGACCCAGAGACCCAGTACTTC. The chain combines TRBV5-5 with TRBJ2-5; D unresolved. V was shortened by 4 bases and J by 4 bases, with 14 bases between the two germline ends. CDR1 is SGHKS and CDR2 is YYEKEE in the germline V gene (reference sequence). The CDR3 is 14 amino acids.

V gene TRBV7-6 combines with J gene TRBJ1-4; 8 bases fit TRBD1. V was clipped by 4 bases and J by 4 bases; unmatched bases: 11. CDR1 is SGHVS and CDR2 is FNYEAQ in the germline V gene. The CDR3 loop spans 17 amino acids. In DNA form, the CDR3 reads TGTGCCAGCAGCTCCTCAGGTGGACAGGGCAATAATGAAAAACTGTTTTTT. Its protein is CASSSSGGQGNNEKLFF.

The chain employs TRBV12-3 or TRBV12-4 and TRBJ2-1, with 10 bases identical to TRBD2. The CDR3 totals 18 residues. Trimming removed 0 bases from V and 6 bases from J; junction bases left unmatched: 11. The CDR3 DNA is TGTGCCAGCAGTTTAGCCGTGCGGCTAGCGGGAGATATCAATGAGCAGTTCTTC. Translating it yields CASSLAVRLAGDINEQFF.